The 8 T cell receptor beta chains presented below share a single source sample, sequenced in a study of T cells after posttransplantation cyclophosphamide. Libraries were prepared by immunoSEQ multiplex PCR; TCRdb keeps only in-frame clonotypes and omits some of them. In the table there are several thousand clones, about 80% of which are singletons. Busulfan-fludarabine conditioning, marrow transplant, and cyclophosphamide on days +3 and +4 were administered. Specimen: PBMCs, collected after allogeneic stem cell transplant with posttransplant cyclophosphamide. The receptor set was obtained from a male patient aged 50 to 60 who received an allogeneic stem cell transplant from a related donor and was CMV-positive. Some T cells may be graft donor cells.

The chain's CDR3 is CASHREYTDTQYF. The DNA for the CDR3 is TGCGCCAGTCACAGGGAGTACACAGATACGCAGTATTTT. V gene TRBV5-1 combines with J gene TRBJ2-3; D perhaps matches TRBD1 (6 bases). CDR3 length: 13 residues. CDR1 and CDR2 from the germline V gene are SGHRS and YFSETQ. With 8 bases removed from V and 2 bases from J, the gap between germline ends came to 12 bases.

The chain combines TRBV4-3 with TRBJ2-6, with D possibly TRBD1 on 6 matching bases. This CDR3 contains 16 residues. Germline CDR1 and CDR2: LGHNA and YSLEER. Trimming cost V 4 bases and J 3 bases, with 13 bases left between them. DNA for the CDR3: TGCGCCAGCAGCCCATCAATGACAGGTGGGGCCAACGTCCTGACTTTC. This gives the protein CASSPSMTGGANVLTF.

V is TRBV19 and J is TRBJ2-1, with a weak D call TRBD2 (5 bases). V was clipped by 3 bases and J by 5 bases, with 20 bases between them. Germline assignment: CDR1 LNHDA and CDR2 SQIVND (reference sequence). The CDR3 sequence is 17 residues long. The DNA for the CDR3 is TGTGCCAGTAGTATGGGTGGGCGGGCAGCCACGAACAATGAGCAGTTCTTC. It specifies CASSMGGRAATNNEQFF.

J is TRBJ1-1 and V is TRBV19, with a weak D call TRBD1 (5 bases). Germline V CDR1 and CDR2: LNHDA, SQIVND (reference sequence). This CDR3 is built from 14 residues. Trimming left V 10 bases short and J 4 bases short, with 19 bases between. CDR3 loop: CATAYRDGGTEAFF. The CDR3 bases are TGTGCCACCGCGTATCGGGACGGGGGCACTGAAGCTTTCTTT.

This clone was detected only once. One end of the junction is discordant with germline, which a read error may explain. The chain employs TRBV25-1 and TRBJ2-7; 7 bases map to TRBD1. The CDR3 is 11 residues long. CDR1 and CDR2 from the germline V gene are MGHDK and SYGVNS. CDR3 in DNA: TGTGCCAGCAGTGATTGGGGACAGATCTTCTTC. As protein: CASSDWGQIFF.

There are a few counts of this clone. The chain employs TRBV5-5 and TRBJ1-3, with D possibly being TRBD1 (6 bases). CDR1 is SGHKS, CDR2 YYEKEE, per germline (reference sequence). The CDR3 contains 17 residues. Trimming shortened V by 0 bases and J by 5 bases, and 18 bases separated the two germline ends. The CDR3 sequence is CASSLGGQGLTRNTIYF. Written as DNA, the CDR3 is TGTGCCAGCAGCTTGGGGGGGCAGGGTTTGACCCGAAACACCATATATTTT.

The chain couples TRBV7-8 to TRBJ1-2, with D possibly matching TRBD1 (6 bases). CDR1 SGHVS and CDR2 FQNEAQ come from the germline V gene. The length of the CDR3 is 13 residues. V was shortened by 7 bases and J by 7 bases, with 16 bases between the two germline ends. The CDR3 loop reads CASKAGAGSGYTF. CDR3 bases: TGTGCCAGCAAGGCGGGGGCAGGCTCTGGCTACACCTTC.

This chain connects TRBV7-9 to TRBJ2-2; D is unclear. CDR1 and CDR2 (germline): SEHNR, FQNEAQ (reference sequence). V lost 3 bases and J 4 bases, leaving 6 bases between the germline ends. This CDR3 is built from 13 residues. DNA of the CDR3: TGTGCCAGCAGCTTTACTACCACCGGGGAGCTGTTTTTT. Amino acid sequence: CASSFTTTGELFF.